What follows is one TCR beta chain and its context. One base away lies a much larger clone, so this may be a sequencing read error. Semi-nested PCR with Nested Universal Primer A followed constant-region reverse priming of full-length variable regions. TCRdb re-derived calls from the 5' RACE reads in MiXCR, one entry per CDR3 protein. The repertoire holds about 50,000 distinct CDR3 sequences, roughly 17% seen once, with approximately 2.3% in the top ten. Trimming took 5 bases from V and 7 from J, leaving 18 bases between them. This CDR3 comprises 14 residues. Germline V gene sequence: CDR1 SQVTM, CDR2 ANQGSEA.

The specimen sequenced was naive CD4+ T cells sorted from blood. The sample's subset: naive CD4+ T cells, CD4+CD45RA+CD25-. The receptor was derived from a female donor with breast cancer. The chain carries TRBV29-1 and TRBJ1-5; tentative D call: TRBD1 (6 bases). Here the CDR3 DNA reads TGCAGCGTTAGACCCTCAGGGGTCGAGCAGCCCCAGCATTTT. Translation gives CSVRPSGVEQPQHF.